This T cell receptor (beta chain) stems from a study of blood T cells in healthy people across ages. Alongside a J-beta primer mix, a sample-barcoded 5' primer served in a second PCR lasting roughly 7 to 11 cycles. From the 5' RACE reads, TCRdb called clonotypes with MiXCR, one entry per CDR3 protein. The profile shows some 1,000,000 distinct CDR3 sequences, approximately 25% of them singletons. The CDR3 sequence is 17 residues long. CDR1 and CDR2 (germline): SGHDN, FVKESK. With 0 bases removed from V and 2 bases from J, the gap between germline ends came to 17 bases. This clonotype was observed a handful of times. The sample was also linked to a second study, of T cells of mothers and their children.

The sequenced sample was blood. The J gene is TRBJ2-7, the V gene TRBV14; D gene uncertain. This TCR was sampled from a girl aged 2-10 years in good health. The CDR3: CASSQDISHVNTYEQYF. In nucleotides, the CDR3 is TGTGCCAGCAGCCAAGATATTAGCCACGTAAATACCTACGAGCAGTACTTC.